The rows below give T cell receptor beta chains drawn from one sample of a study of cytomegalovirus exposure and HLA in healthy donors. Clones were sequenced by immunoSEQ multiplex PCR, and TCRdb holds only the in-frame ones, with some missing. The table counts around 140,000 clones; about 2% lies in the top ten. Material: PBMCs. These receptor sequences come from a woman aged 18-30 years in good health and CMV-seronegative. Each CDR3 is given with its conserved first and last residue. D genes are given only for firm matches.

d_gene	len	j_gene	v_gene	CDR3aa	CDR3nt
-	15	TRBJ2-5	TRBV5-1	CASSLSFRGGETQYF	TGCGCCAGCAGCTTGTCTTTCAGGGGTGGTGAGACCCAGTACTTC
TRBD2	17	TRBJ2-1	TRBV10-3	CAISPRLAGGPYNEQFF	TGTGCCATCAGCCCCAGACTAGCGGGAGGGCCGTACAATGAGCAGTTCTTC
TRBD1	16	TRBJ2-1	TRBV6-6	CASSEKGGTGGYEQFF	TGTGCCAGCAGCGAGAAAGGCGGGACAGGGGGGTATGAGCAGTTCTTC
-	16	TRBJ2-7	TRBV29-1	CSVGGGPGQGSNEQYF	TGCAGCGTCGGGGGGGGACCGGGACAGGGAAGCAACGAGCAGTACTTC
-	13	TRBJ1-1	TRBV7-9	CASSPMRDTEAFF	TGTGCCAGCAGCCCGATGCGAGACACTGAAGCTTTCTTT
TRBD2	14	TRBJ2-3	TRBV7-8	CASSGLAGTDTQYF	TGTGCCAGCAGTGGACTAGCGGGCACAGATACGCAGTATTTT
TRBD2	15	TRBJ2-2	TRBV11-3	CASSLLAGVNGELFF	TGTGCCAGCAGCCTTCTAGCGGGAGTAAACGGGGAGCTGTTTTTT
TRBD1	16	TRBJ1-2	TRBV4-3	CASSQEMTGGTYGYTF	TGCGCCAGCAGCCAAGAAATGACAGGGGGGACCTATGGCTACACCTTC
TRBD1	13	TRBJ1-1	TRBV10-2	CASMGQSRTEAFF	TGCGCCAGCATGGGACAGAGCAGGACTGAAGCTTTCTTT
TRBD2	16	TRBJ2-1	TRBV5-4	CASSQDGTSGYNEQFF	TGTGCCAGCAGCCAAGATGGGACTAGCGGCTACAATGAGCAGTTCTTC
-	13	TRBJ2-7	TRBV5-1	CASSFGQTYEQYF	TGCGCCAGCAGCTTTGGACAGACCTACGAGCAGTACTTC
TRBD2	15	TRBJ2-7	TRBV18	CASSPREGSAYEQYF	TGTGCCAGCTCACCACGGGAGGGTTCCGCCTACGAGCAGTACTTC
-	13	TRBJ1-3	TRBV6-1	CASSEAGGNTIYF	TGTGCCAGCAGTGAAGCGGGGGGGAACACCATATATTTT
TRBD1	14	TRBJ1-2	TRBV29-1	CSVGQGGENYGYTF	TGCAGCGTTGGACAGGGGGGAGAGAACTATGGCTACACCTTC
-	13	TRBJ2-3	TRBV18	CASSPPLADTQYF	TGTGCCAGCTCACCACCTCTTGCAGATACGCAGTATTTT
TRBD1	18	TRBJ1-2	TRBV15	CATSRSVSGTGTNYGYTF	TGTGCCACCAGCAGAAGCGTGTCCGGGACAGGTACTAACTATGGCTACACCTTC
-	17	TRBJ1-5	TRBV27	CASSLRSPGVGNQPQHF	TGTGCCAGCAGTTTAAGATCCCCAGGGGTTGGAAATCAGCCCCAGCATTTT
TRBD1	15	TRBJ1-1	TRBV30	CAWSVWDRGLTGAFF	TGTGCCTGGAGTGTTTGGGACAGGGGGCTCACCGGAGCTTTCTTT
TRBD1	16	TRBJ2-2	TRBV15	CATRRGTGGNTGELFF	TGTGCCACCAGGAGGGGGACAGGGGGAAACACCGGGGAGCTGTTTTTT
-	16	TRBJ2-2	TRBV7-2	CASSLAPGANTGELFF	TGTGCCAGCAGCTTAGCCCCGGGAGCGAACACCGGGGAGCTGTTTTTT
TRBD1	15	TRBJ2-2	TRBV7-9	CASSLGQGITGELFF	TGTGCCAGCAGCCTGGGACAGGGAATCACCGGGGAGCTGTTTTTT
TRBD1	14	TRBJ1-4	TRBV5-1	CASSWTGGNEKLFF	TGCGCCAGCAGCTGGACAGGAGGTAATGAAAAACTGTTTTTT
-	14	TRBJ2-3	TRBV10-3	CAISDPTLSDTQYF	TGTGCCATCAGTGACCCCACTCTGTCAGATACGCAGTATTTT
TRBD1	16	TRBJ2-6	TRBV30	CAWSRAGGSGANVLTF	TGTGCCTGGAGTAGGGCAGGGGGATCTGGGGCCAACGTCCTGACTTTC
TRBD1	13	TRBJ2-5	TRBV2	CASIRDSQETQYF	TGTGCCAGCATACGGGACAGCCAAGAGACCCAGTACTTC
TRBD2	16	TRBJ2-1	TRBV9	CASSMGLAGGSGEQFF	TGTGCCAGCAGCATGGGACTAGCGGGAGGGTCAGGGGAGCAGTTCTTC
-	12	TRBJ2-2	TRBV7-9	CASRPEAGELFF	TGTGCCAGCAGGCCTGAGGCCGGGGAGCTGTTTTTT
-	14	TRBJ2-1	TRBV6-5	CASSYSLAYNEQFF	TGTGCCAGCAGTTACTCGCTAGCTTACAATGAGCAGTTCTTC
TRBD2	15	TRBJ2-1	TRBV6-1	CASRVPGLAYNEQFF	TGTGCCAGCAGGGTCCCGGGACTAGCCTACAATGAGCAGTTCTTC
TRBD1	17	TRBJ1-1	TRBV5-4	CASRRIWGTEVNTEAFF	TGTGCCAGCAGAAGGATCTGGGGGACAGAGGTGAACACTGAAGCTTTCTTT
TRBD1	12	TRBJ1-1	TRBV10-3	CASGTVNTEAFF	TGTGCCAGCGGGACAGTGAACACTGAAGCTTTCTTT
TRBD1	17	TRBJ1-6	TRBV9	CASSGGRQGARDSPLHF	TGTGCCAGCAGCGGAGGAAGACAGGGGGCGCGGGATTCACCCCTCCACTTT
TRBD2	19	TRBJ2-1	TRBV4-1	CASSQDHPSGRFNYNEQFF	TGCGCCAGCAGCCAAGATCATCCTAGCGGGAGATTTAACTACAATGAGCAGTTCTTC
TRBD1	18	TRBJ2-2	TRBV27	CASRRGTGGADYAGELFF	TGTGCCAGCAGGCGAGGAACAGGGGGCGCCGATTACGCCGGGGAGCTGTTTTTT
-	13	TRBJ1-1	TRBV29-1	CSVGRGGNTEAFF	TGCAGCGTTGGCCGAGGGGGAAACACTGAAGCTTTCTTT
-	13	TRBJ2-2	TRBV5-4	CASSPSYTGELFF	TGTGCCAGCAGCCCCTCCTACACCGGGGAGCTGTTTTTT
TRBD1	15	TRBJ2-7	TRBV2	CASMVRDRVRDEQYF	TGTGCCAGCATGGTAAGAGACAGGGTCCGGGACGAGCAGTACTTC
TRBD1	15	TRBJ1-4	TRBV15	CATSGVVQGWEKLFF	TGTGCCACCAGCGGGGTGGTACAGGGGTGGGAAAAACTGTTTTTT
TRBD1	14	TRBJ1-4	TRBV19	CASSSGTENEKLFF	TGTGCCAGTAGTTCCGGGACAGAGAATGAAAAACTGTTTTTT
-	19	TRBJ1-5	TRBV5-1	CASPVTLDRIEIINQPQHF	TGCGCCAGCCCCGTTACTCTAGACAGAATCGAAATAATCAATCAGCCCCAGCATTTT
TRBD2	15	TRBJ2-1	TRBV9	CASSVGAGGYNEQFF	TGTGCCAGCAGCGTAGGAGCGGGAGGCTACAATGAGCAGTTCTTC
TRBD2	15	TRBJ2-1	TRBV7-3	CASSPRLAGVNEQFF	TGTGCCAGCAGCCCACGACTAGCGGGAGTCAATGAGCAGTTCTTC
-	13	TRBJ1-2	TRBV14	CASSQVRGGGYTF	TGTGCCAGCAGCCAAGTTAGGGGGGGTGGCTACACCTTC
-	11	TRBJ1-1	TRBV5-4	CASSSLREAFF	TGTGCCAGCAGCTCCCTCAGAGAAGCTTTCTTT
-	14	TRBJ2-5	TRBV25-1	CASSGRSSTETQYF	TGTGCCAGCAGTGGACGGAGTAGCACCGAGACCCAGTACTTC